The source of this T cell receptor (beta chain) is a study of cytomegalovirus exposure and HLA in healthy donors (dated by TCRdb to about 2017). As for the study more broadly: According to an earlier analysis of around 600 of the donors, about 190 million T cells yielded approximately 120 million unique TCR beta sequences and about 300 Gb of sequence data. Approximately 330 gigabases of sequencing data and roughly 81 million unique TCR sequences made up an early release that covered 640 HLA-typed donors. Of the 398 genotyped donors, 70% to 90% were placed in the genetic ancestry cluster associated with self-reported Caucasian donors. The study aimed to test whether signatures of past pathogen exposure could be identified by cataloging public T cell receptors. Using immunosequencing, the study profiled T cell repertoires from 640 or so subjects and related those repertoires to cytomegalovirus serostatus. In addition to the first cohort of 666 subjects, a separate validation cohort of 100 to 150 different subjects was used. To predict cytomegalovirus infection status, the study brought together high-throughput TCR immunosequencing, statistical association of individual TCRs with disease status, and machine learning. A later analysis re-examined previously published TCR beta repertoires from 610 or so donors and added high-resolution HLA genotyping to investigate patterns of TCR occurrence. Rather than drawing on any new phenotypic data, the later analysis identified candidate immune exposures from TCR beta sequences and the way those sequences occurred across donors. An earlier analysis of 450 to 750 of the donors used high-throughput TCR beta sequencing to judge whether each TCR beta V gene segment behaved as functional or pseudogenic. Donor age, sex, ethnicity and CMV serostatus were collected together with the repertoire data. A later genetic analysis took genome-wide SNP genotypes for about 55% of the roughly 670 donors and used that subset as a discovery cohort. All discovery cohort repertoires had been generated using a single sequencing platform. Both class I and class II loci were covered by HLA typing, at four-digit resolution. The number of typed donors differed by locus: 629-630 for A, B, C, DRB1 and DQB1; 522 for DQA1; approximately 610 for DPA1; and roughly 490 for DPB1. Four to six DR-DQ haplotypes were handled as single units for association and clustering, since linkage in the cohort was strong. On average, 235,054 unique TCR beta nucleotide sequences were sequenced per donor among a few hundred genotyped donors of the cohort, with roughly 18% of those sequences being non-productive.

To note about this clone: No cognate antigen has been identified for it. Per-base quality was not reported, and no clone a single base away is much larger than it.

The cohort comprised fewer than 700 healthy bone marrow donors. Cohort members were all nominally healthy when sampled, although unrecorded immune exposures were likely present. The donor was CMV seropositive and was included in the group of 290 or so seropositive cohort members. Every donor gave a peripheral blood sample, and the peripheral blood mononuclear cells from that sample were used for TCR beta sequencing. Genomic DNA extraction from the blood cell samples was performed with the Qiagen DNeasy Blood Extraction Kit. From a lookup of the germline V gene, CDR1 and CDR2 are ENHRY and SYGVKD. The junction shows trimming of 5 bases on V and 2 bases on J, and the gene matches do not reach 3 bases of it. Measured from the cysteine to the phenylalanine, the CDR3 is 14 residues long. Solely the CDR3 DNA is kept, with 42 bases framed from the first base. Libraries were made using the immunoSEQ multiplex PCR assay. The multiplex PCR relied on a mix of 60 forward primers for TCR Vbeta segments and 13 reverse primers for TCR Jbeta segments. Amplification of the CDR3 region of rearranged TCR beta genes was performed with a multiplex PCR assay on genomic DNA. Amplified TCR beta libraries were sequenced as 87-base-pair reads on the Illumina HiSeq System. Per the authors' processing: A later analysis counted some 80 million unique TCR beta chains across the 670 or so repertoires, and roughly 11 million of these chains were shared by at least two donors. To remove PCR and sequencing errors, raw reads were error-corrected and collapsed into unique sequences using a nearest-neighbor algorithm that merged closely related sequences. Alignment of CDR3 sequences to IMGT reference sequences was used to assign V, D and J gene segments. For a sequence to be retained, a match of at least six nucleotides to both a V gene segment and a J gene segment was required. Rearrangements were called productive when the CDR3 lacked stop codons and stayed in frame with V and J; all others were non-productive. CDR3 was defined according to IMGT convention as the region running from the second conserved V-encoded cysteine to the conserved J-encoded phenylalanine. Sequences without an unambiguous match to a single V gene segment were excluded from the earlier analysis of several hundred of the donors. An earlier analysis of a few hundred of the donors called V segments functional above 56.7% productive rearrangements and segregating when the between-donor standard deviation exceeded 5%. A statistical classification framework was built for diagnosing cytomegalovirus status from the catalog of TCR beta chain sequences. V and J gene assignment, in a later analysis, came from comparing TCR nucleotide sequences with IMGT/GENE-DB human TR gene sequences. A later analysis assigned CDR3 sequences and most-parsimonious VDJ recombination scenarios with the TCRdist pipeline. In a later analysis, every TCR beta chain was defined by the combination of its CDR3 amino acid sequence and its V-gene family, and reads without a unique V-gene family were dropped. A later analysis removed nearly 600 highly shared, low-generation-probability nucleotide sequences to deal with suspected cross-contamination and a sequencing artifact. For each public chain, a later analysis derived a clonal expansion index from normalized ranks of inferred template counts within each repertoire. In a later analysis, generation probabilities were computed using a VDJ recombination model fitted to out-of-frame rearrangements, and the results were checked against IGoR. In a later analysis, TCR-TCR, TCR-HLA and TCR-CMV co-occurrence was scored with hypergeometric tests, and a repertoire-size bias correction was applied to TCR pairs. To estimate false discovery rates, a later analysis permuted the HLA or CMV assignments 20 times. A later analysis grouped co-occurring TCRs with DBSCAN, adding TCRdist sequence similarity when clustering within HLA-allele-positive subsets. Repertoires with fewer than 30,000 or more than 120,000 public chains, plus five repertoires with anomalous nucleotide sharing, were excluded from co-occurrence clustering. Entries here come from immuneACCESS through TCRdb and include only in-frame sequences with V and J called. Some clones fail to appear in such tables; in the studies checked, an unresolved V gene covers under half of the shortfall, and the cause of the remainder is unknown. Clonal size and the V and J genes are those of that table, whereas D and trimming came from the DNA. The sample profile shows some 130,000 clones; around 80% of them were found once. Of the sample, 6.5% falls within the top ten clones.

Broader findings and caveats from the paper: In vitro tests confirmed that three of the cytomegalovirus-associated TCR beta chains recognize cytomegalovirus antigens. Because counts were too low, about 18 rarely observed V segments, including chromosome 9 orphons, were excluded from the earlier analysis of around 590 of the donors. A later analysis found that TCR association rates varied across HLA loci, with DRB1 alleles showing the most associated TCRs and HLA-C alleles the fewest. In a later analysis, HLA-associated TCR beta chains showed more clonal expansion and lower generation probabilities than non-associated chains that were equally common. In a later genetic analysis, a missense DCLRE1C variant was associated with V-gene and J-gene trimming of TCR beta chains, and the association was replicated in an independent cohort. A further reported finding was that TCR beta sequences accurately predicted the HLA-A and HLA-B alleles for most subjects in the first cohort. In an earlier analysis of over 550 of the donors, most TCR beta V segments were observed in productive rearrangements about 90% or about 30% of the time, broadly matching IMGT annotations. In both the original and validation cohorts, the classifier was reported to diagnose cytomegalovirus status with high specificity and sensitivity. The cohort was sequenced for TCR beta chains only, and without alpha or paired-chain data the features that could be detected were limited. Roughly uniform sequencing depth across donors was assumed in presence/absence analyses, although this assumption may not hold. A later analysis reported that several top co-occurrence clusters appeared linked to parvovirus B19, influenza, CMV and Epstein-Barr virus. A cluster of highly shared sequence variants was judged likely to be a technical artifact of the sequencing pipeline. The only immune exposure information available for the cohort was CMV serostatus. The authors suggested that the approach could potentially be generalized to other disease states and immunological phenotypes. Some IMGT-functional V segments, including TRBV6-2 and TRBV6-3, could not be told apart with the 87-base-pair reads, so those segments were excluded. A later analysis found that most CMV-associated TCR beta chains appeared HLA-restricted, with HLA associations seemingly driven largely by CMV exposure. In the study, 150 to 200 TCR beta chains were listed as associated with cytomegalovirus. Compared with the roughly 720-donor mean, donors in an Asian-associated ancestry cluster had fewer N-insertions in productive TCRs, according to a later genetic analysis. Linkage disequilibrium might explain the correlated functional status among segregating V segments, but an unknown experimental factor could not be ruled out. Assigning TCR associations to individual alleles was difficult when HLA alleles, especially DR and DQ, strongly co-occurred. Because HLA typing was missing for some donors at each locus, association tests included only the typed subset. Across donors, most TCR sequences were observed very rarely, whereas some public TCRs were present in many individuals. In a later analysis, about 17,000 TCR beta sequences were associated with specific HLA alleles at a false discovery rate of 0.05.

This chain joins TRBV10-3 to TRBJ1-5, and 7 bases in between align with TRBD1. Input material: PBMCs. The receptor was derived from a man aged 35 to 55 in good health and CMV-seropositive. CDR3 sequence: CAISPTGGNQPQHF. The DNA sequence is TGTGCCATCAGTCCAACAGGGGGCAATCAGCCCCAGCATTTT.